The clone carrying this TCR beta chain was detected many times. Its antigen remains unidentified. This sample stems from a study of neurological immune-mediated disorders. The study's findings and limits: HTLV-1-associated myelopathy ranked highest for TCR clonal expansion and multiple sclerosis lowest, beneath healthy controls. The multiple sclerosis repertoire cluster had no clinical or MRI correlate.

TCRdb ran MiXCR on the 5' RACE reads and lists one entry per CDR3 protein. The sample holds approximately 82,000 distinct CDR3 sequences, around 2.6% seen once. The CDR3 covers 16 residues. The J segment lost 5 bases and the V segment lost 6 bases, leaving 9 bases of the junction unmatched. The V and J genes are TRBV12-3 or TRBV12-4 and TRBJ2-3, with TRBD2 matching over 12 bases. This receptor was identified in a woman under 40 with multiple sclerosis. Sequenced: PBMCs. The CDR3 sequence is CASSLPSGRAKDTQYF. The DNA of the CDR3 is TGTGCCAGCAGCCTTCCTAGCGGGAGGGCCAAAGATACGCAGTATTTT.